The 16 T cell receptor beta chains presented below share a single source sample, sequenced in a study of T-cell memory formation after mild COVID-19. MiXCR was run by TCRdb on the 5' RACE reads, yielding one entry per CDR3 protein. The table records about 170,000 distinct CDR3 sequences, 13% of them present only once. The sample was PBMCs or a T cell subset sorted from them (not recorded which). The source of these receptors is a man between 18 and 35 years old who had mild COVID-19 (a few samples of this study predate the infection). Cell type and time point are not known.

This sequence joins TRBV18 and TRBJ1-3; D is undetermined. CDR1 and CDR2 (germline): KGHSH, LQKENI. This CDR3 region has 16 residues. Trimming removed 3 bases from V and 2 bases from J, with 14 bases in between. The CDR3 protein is CASSPNRAEAGNTIYF. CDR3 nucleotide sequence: TGTGCCAGCTCACCGAACCGAGCTGAGGCTGGAAACACCATATATTTT. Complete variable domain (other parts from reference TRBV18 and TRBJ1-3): NAGVMQNPRHLVRRRGQEARLRCSPMKGHSHVYWYRQLPEEGLKFMVYLQKENIIDESGMPKERFSAEFPKEGPSILRIQQVVRGDSAAYFCASSPNRAEAGNTIYFGEGSWLTVV.

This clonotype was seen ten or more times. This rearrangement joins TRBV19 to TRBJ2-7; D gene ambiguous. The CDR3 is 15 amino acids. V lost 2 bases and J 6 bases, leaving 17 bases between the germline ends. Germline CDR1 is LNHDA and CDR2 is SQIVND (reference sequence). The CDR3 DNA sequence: TGTGCCAGTAGTATACCCAGGCCGCTAAAGTGCGAGCAGTACGTC. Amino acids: CASSIPRPLKCEQYV.

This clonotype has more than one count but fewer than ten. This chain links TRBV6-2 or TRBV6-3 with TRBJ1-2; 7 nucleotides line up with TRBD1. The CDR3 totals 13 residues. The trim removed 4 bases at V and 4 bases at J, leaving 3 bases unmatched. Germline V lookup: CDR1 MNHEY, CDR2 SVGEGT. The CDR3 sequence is CASSSRDSYGYTF. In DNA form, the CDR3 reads TGTGCCAGCAGTTCCCGGGACAGCTATGGCTACACCTTC.

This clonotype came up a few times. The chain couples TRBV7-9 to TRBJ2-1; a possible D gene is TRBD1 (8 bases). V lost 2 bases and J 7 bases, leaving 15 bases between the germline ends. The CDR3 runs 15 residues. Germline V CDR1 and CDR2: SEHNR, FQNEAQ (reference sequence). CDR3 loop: CASSLLQGGKNEQFF. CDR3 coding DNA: TGTGCCAGCAGCTTATTACAGGGGGGGAAGAATGAGCAGTTCTTC.

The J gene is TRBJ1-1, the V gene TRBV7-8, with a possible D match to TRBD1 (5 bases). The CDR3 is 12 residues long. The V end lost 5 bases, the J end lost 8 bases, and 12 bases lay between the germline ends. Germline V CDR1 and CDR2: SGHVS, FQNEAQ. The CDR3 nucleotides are TGTGCCAGCAGCGCAGATGGGGGGGAAGCTTTCTTT. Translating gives CASSADGGEAFF. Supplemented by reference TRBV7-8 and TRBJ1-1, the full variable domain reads GAGVSQSPRYKVAKRGQDVALRCDPISGHVSLFWYQQALGQGPEFLTYFQNEAQLDKSGLPSDRFFAERPEGSVSTLKIQRTQQEDSAVYLCASSADGGEAFFGQGTRLTVV.

In DNA, the CDR3 is TGCAGTGCCCGAAGTAACGGAAACACCATATATTTT. Translated: CSARSNGNTIYF. The chain recombines TRBV20-1 with TRBJ1-3; D not certain. The CDR3 consists of 12 residues. V was cut by 6 bases and J by 4 bases, with 10 bases left in between. Germline V gene lookup returns CDR1 DFQATT and CDR2 SNEGSKA (reference sequence).

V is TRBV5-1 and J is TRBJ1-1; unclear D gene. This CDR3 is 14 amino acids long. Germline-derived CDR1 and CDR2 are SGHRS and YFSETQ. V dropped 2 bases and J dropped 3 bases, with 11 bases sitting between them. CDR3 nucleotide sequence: TGCGCCAGCAGCTTCAAGGGTCGGGACACTGAAGCTTTCTTT. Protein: CASSFKGRDTEAFF.

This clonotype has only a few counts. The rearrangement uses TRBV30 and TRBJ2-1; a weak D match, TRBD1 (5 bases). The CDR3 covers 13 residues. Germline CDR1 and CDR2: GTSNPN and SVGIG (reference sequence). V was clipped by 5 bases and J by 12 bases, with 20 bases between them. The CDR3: CAWDSFSPVGQFF. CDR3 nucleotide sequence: TGTGCCTGGGACAGTTTCTCTCCGGTTGGGCAGTTCTTC. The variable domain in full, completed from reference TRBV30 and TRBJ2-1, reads SQTIHQWPATLVQPVGSPLSLECTVEGTSNPNLYWYRQAAGRGLQLLFYSVGIGQISSEVPQNLSASRPQDRQFILSSKKLLLSDSGFYLCAWDSFSPVGQFFGPGTRLTVL.

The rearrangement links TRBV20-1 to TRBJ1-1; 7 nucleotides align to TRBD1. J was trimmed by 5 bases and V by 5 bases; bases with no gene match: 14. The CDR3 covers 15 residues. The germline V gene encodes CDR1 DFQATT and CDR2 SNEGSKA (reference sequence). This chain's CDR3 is CSAPGGRGRGTEAFF. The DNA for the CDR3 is TGCAGTGCTCCCGGAGGGAGGGGGCGCGGGACTGAAGCTTTCTTT.

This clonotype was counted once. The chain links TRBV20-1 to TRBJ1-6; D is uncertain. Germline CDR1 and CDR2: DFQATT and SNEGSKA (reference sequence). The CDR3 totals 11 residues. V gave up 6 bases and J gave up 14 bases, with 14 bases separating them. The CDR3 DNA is TGCAGTGCGGCGGGATTGACAACCCTCCACTTT. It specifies CSAAGLTTLHF.

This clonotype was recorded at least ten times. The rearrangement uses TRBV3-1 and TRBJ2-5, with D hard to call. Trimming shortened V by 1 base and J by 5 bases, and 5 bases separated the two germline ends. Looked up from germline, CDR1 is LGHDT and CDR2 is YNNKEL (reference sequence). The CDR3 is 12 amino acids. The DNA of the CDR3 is TGTGCCAGCAGCCAAGTCAGGGAGACCCAGTACTTC. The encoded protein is CASSQVRETQYF.

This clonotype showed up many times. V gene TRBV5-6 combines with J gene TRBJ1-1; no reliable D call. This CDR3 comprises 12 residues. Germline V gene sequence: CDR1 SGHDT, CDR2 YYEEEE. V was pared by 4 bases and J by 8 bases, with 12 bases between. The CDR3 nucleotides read TGTGCCAGCAGCCCCCGGGGAGGAGAAGCTTTCTTT. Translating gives CASSPRGGEAFF. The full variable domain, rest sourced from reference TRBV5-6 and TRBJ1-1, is DAGVTQSPTHLIKTRGQQVTLRCSPKSGHDTVSWYQQALGQGPQFIFQYYEEEERQRGNFPDRFSGHQFPNYSSELNVNALLLGDSALYLCASSPRGGEAFFGQGTRLTVV.

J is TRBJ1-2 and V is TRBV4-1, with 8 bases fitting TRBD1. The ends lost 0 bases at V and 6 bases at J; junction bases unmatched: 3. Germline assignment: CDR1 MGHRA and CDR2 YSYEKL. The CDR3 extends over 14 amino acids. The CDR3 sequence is CASSQDPTGDGYTF. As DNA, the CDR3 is TGCGCCAGCAGCCAAGATCCGACAGGGGATGGCTACACCTTC.

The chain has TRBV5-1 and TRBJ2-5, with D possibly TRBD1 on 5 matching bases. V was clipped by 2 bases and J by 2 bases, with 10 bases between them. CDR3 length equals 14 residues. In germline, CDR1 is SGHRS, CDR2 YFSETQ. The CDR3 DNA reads TGCGCCAGCAGCTTTCAGGGTGGTCAAGAGACCCAGTACTTC. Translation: CASSFQGGQETQYF.

This CDR3 is CASSQERKREAFF. CDR3 DNA sequence: TGCGCCAGCAGCCAAGAAAGGAAAAGAGAAGCTTTCTTT. The chain links TRBV4-1 to TRBJ1-1; D ambiguous. Germline CDR1 MGHRA, CDR2 YSYEKL. The germline V and J ends were trimmed by 0 bases and 8 bases, with 10 bases remaining between them. The CDR3 extends over 13 amino acids.

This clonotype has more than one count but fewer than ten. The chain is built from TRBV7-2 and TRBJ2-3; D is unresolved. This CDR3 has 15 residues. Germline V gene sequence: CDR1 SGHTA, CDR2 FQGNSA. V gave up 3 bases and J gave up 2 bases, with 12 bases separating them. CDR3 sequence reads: CASSFPSSYTDTQYF. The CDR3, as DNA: TGTGCCAGCAGCTTCCCGTCCTCGTACACAGATACGCAGTATTTT.